Listed here are 4 T cell receptor beta chains from one sample, sequenced in a study of T cell repertoires in cytomegalovirus infection. MiXCR was run by TCRdb on the reads, yielding one entry per CDR3 protein. This table holds roughly 230,000 distinct CDR3 sequences, 15% to 20% found once. Source material: CD8+ T cells from PBMCs. The receptors were gathered from a human donor in good health (CMV status not recorded). Some clones in this sample may be carry-over from other donors' samples.

Many counts were recorded for this clonotype. For the CDR3, the DNA is TGTGCCAGCAGCTCCCCCGGGACAGGGGGGAGAGATACGCAGTATTTT. Protein: CASSSPGTGGRDTQYF. The chain employs TRBV7-2 and TRBJ2-3, with TRBD1 matching 11 bases. Germline trimming cut 4 bases from V and 5 bases from J; bases unmatched to any gene: 8. The length of the CDR3 is 16 residues. Looked up from germline, CDR1 is SGHTA and CDR2 is FQGNSA.

V is TRBV27 and J is TRBJ2-5; 7 nucleotides line up with TRBD1. V trimming: 4 bases; J trimming: 4 bases; junction bases outside the gene matches: 6. Per the germline V gene, CDR1 is MNHEY and CDR2 is SMNVEV (reference sequence). This CDR3 has 14 residues. The CDR3 here is CASSYRGRGETQYF. DNA for the CDR3: TGTGCCAGCAGTTACAGGGGTCGTGGAGAGACCCAGTACTTC.

The genes are TRBV5-6 and TRBJ2-6, with D perhaps TRBD1 (6 bases). CDR3 length equals 15 residues. CDR1 and CDR2 (germline): SGHDT, YYEEEE. The V end lost 4 bases, the J end lost 4 bases, and 12 bases lay between the germline ends. Here the CDR3 DNA reads TGTGCCAGCAGCGGGGGCGGGCACGGGGCCAACGTCCTGACTTTC. Protein sequence: CASSGGGHGANVLTF.

This clonotype has more than one count but fewer than ten. This CDR3 reads CASSYGATEQFF. The CDR3 DNA is TGTGCCAGCAGTTATGGGGCTACTGAGCAGTTCTTC. V gene TRBV28 combines with J gene TRBJ2-1, with D possibly TRBD1 on 5 matching bases. Germline V lookup: CDR1 MDHEN, CDR2 SYDVKM. This CDR3 contains 12 residues. Trimming shortened V by 4 bases and J by 9 bases, and 10 bases separated the two germline ends.